The 11 T cell receptor beta chains below all came from one sample that was sequenced in a study of radiotherapy plus CTLA-4 blockade in lung cancer. Assay: immunoSEQ multiplex PCR; the TCRdb copy retains only in-frame clones and omits some. The data show roughly 50,000 clones, 70% to 80% seen once. Sequenced material: peripheral blood, taken from a patient treated with radiotherapy plus ipilimumab. The receptors shown here come from a human donor with non-small cell lung cancer who had stable disease on radiotherapy plus ipilimumab.

This clone came up once. In DNA form, the CDR3 reads TGCGCCAGCAGCTCAGGGGACATGGGCAGTCAGCCCCAGCATTTT. Residues: CASSSGDMGSQPQHF. The genes are TRBV5-1 and TRBJ1-5; D may be TRBD1 (6 bases). Trimming stripped 3 bases from V and 6 bases from J, with 16 bases between. Looked up from germline, CDR1 is SGHRS and CDR2 is YFSETQ. The CDR3 spans 15 residues.

The chain combines TRBV11-2 with TRBJ1-6; D unclear. Germline V gene sequence: CDR1 SGHAT, CDR2 FQNNGV. With 4 bases removed from V and 5 bases from J, the gap between germline ends came to 9 bases. This CDR3 has 14 residues. This CDR3 reads CASSSRGNNSPLHF. For the CDR3, the DNA is TGTGCCAGCAGCTCCCGTGGGAATAATTCACCCCTCCACTTT.

The chain employs TRBV6-5 and TRBJ2-3, with 7 nucleotides matching TRBD1. After removal of 6 bases from V and 2 bases from J, the junction contained 8 bases not matched to a gene. The CDR3 is made up of 15 amino acids. The germline V gene has CDR1 MNHEY and CDR2 SVGAGI. CDR3 DNA sequence: TGTGCCAGCAGCCTACAGGGGACCCACACAGATACGCAGTATTTT. This gives the protein CASSLQGTHTDTQYF.

The V gene is TRBV11-2, the J gene TRBJ1-1; D is possibly TRBD1 (5 bases). Deletions cut 5 bases from V and 7 bases from J, with 14 bases between. The CDR3 runs to 13 residues. Germline V gives CDR1 SGHAT, CDR2 FQNNGV. DNA for the CDR3: TGTGCCAGCAGCCCGGTAAGACAGCTTGAAGCTTTCTTT. Amino acids: CASSPVRQLEAFF. The full variable domain, completed using reference TRBV11-2 and TRBJ1-1, is EAGVAQSPRYKIIEKRQSVAFWCNPISGHATLYWYQQILGQGPKLLIQFQNNGVVDDSQLPKDRFSAERLKGVDSTLKIQPAKLEDSAVYLCASSPVRQLEAFFGQGTRLTVV.

The chain links TRBV7-3 to TRBJ2-2; weak D call: TRBD2 (5 bases). This CDR3 has 14 amino acids. The germline V and J ends were trimmed by 5 bases and 7 bases, with 14 bases remaining between them. The germline gives CDR1 SGHTA, CDR2 FQGTGA. CDR3 sequence (DNA): TGTGCCAGCAGCCTAGCCGGGGTGGGCGGGGAGCTGTTTTTT. Translated, it gives CASSLAGVGGELFF.

The genes are TRBV7-9 and TRBJ1-2; TRBD1 matches 9 bases. The V gene end was trimmed by 5 bases and the J gene end by 3 bases; junction bases not matched to a gene: 4. The CDR3 totals 14 residues. CDR1 and CDR2 from the germline V gene are SEHNR and FQNEAQ (reference sequence). CDR3: CASSLRDRDYGYTF. CDR3 DNA sequence: TGTGCCAGCAGCCTCCGGGACAGGGACTATGGCTACACCTTC.

The chain uses TRBV6-5 and TRBJ1-3; 8 nucleotides agree with TRBD1. This CDR3 comprises 16 residues. In germline, CDR1 is MNHEY, CDR2 SVGAGI. Trimming at V came to 2 bases and at J to 0 bases, leaving 3 bases not matched to a gene. In nucleotides, the CDR3 is TGTGCCAGCAGTTACCGTACAGGGGGCTCTGGAAACACCATATATTTT. Amino acids: CASSYRTGGSGNTIYF.

The gene calls are TRBV6-1 and TRBJ2-5, with TRBD2 matching over 8 bases. The V and J ends lost 2 bases and 3 bases, in that order; junction bases with no gene match: 17. CDR3 length: 19 residues. Per germline, CDR1 MNHNS and CDR2 SASEGT. As DNA, the CDR3 is TGTGCCAGCAGTGAATACCCCGAATTGTTGAAGCGGGGGAAAGAGACCCAGTACTTC. Protein: CASSEYPELLKRGKETQYF.

The CDR3 region is CASSPPGGVAAEAFF. In DNA, the CDR3 is TGTGCCAGCTCACCGCCGGGGGGAGTGGCCGCTGAAGCTTTCTTT. The gene calls are TRBV18 and TRBJ1-1; D is perhaps TRBD1 (5 bases). V gave up 3 bases and J gave up 6 bases, with 17 bases separating them. CDR3 length: 15 amino acids. Germline loops: CDR1 KGHSH, CDR2 LQKENI.

This sequence joins TRBV4-2 and TRBJ2-2; 13 positions match TRBD2. The CDR3 has 19 residues. V was pared by 4 bases and J by 0 bases, with 8 bases of the junction left unmatched. Germline assignment: CDR1 LGHNA and CDR2 YNFKEQ. DNA for the CDR3: TGTGCCAGCAGCCCAGGACTAGCGGGGGTCATCGCGAACACCGGGGAGCTGTTTTTT. Translated, it gives CASSPGLAGVIANTGELFF.

The V call is TRBV6-1, the J call TRBJ1-2; D is ambiguous. V was trimmed by 1 base and J by 1 base, leaving 4 bases between them. The CDR3 totals 13 residues. Germline V CDR1 and CDR2: MNHNS, SASEGT. The CDR3 spells CASSEGGNYGYTF. The CDR3 coding sequence is TGTGCCAGCAGTGAAGGCGGTAACTATGGCTACACCTTC.